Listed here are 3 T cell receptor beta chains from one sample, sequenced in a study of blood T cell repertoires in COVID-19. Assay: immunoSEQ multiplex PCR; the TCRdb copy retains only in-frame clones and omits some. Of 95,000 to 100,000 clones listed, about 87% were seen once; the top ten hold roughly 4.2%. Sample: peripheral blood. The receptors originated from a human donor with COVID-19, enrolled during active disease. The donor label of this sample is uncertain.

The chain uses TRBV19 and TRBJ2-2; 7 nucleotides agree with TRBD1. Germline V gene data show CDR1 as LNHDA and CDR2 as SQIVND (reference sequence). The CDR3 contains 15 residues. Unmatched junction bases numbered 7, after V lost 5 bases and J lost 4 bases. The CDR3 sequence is CASSLNRDSTGELFF. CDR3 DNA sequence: TGTGCCAGTAGTCTTAACCGGGACAGCACCGGGGAGCTGTTTTTT.

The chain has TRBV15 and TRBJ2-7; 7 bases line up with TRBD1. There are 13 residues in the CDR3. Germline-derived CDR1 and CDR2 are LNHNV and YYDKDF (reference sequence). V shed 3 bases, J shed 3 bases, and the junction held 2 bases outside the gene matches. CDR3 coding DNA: TGTGCCACCAGCAGCTACAGGGGCTACGAGCAGTACTTC. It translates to CATSSYRGYEQYF.

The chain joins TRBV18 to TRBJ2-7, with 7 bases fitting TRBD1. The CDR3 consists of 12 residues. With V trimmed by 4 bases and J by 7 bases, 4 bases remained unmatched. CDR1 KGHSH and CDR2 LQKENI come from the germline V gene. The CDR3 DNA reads TGTGCCAGCTCACACAGGGGTGGTGAGCAGTACTTC. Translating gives CASSHRGGEQYF.